This T cell receptor beta chain was sequenced for a study of CD4 T cells in relation to SARS-CoV-2 and coronaviruses. The table came from immunoSEQ multiplex PCR; TCRdb's copy has only in-frame clones and leaves some out. The top ten clones hold 4.5% to 5% of a sample with about 37,000 clones, approximately 82% of them seen once. For this clone: Antigen unknown.

Germline V CDR1 and CDR2: SGHAT, FQNNGV. The CDR3 runs 14 residues. J gave up 2 bases and V 4 bases, and 0 bases lay outside the gene matches. The rearrangement links TRBV11-2 to TRBJ2-7; 12 bases line up with TRBD1. This TCR came from an adult with COVID-19. Sequenced: naive CD4+ T cells from PBMCs, cultured in vitro. The subset here: naive CD4+ T cells isolated by negative enrichment. As DNA, the CDR3 is TGTGCCAGCAGCTGGGACAGGGGGCCCTACGAGCAGTACTTC. This translates into CASSWDRGPYEQYF.